One sample yielded the 30 T cell receptor beta chains listed below, sequenced in a study of vaccination effects on CD4 cells after COVID-19. Profiled with immunoSEQ multiplex PCR; TCRdb holds only in-frame clones, not every one. The sample lists approximately 76,000 clones; under 80% were seen once. These receptors have no identified antigens. Before any sequencing was done, the ViraFEST assay used viral peptide pools to expand antigen-specific CD4+ T cells. Isolating CD4+ T cells followed less than 11 days of culture. Prior SARS-CoV-2 infection was absent in the vaccine recipients, as shown by negative nucleocapsid antibodies. The starting material was CD4+ T cells from PBMCs cultured with SARS-CoV-2 spike peptides, obtained before COVID-19 vaccination. Every receptor here comes from a human donor who received a COVID-19 vaccine.

For the CDR3, the DNA is TGTGCCAGCACCAACAGGGTTACCAAAAACATTCAGTACTTC. It is translated as CASTNRVTKNIQYF. The rearrangement links TRBV5-8 to TRBJ2-4, with D possibly matching TRBD1 (6 bases). The CDR3 runs to 14 residues. Trimming took off 6 bases at V and 2 bases at J, with 12 bases between the two ends. Germline CDR1 is SGHTS and CDR2 is YDEGEE.

This rearrangement joins TRBV5-1 to TRBJ2-2, with 14 bases aligning to TRBD2. The trim removed 1 base at V and 2 bases at J, leaving 4 bases unmatched. Germline V gene sequence: CDR1 SGHRS, CDR2 YFSETQ. The length of the CDR3 is 18 residues. CDR3 amino acids: CASSLPGLAGVNTGELFF. The CDR3 DNA is TGCGCCAGCAGCTTGCCGGGACTAGCGGGGGTAAACACCGGGGAGCTGTTTTTT.

This clone occurred once. The rearrangement links TRBV9 to TRBJ2-1; D gene ambiguous. Trimming took off 0 bases at V and 0 bases at J, with 25 bases between the two ends. Germline CDR1 is SGDLS and CDR2 is YYNGEE. The CDR3 runs 21 residues. Written as DNA, the CDR3 is TGTGCCAGCAGCGTAGGAATTGGGTTAGCCTCTACCCGATACTCCTACAATGAGCAGTTCTTC. Protein sequence: CASSVGIGLASTRYSYNEQFF.

V and J are TRBV5-1 and TRBJ1-6; tentative D call: TRBD1 (5 bases). From germline, CDR1 is SGHRS and CDR2 YFSETQ. The CDR3 spans 14 residues. Trimming pared 1 base from V and 6 bases from J, leaving 8 bases between. In DNA form, the CDR3 reads TGCGCCAGCAGCTTGTGGGACGGTAATTCACCCCTCCACTTT. Amino acid sequence: CASSLWDGNSPLHF.

The chain uses TRBV21-1 and TRBJ2-7. TRBV21-1 is deemed a pseudogene. The CDR3 consists of 17 residues. For the CDR3, the DNA is TGTGCCAGCCCCACCCCGGGGACCAGGGACGGGATCTACGAGCAGTACGTC. This translates into CASPTPGTRDGIYEQYV.

The rearrangement joins TRBV19 to TRBJ1-2; D is unclear. V was shortened by 8 bases and J by 5 bases, with 21 bases between the two germline ends. This CDR3 has 15 residues. CDR1 is LNHDA and CDR2 is SQIVND in the germline V gene (reference sequence). The CDR3 nucleotides are TGTGCCAGTTGCCCGGGCCTTCTTCTGGGGTATGGCTACACCTTC. As protein: CASCPGLLLGYGYTF.

The chain links TRBV18 to TRBJ1-5; tentatively, D is TRBD1 (5 bases). Germline assignment: CDR1 KGHSH and CDR2 LQKENI. CDR3 size: 15 residues. V was trimmed by 2 bases and J by 0 bases, leaving 8 bases between them. The CDR3 DNA is TGTGCCAGCTCACCAACAGGACTTAGCAATCAGCCCCAGCATTTT. It codes for CASSPTGLSNQPQHF.

This clone was seen only a few times. V usage is TRBV4-3 and J usage is TRBJ2-1; 7 bases are shared with TRBD2. The CDR3 spans 16 residues. After removal of 5 bases from V and 7 bases from J, the junction contained 14 bases not matched to a gene. From germline, CDR1 is LGHNA and CDR2 YSLEER. The CDR3 region has the DNA TGCGCCAGCAGCTCTTCCCGGGGGGACCAAGGTAATGAGCAGTTCTTC. Translating gives CASSSSRGDQGNEQFF.

There are a few counts of this clone. The chain employs TRBV6-6 and TRBJ1-1; no firm D call. Germline loops: CDR1 MNHNY, CDR2 SVGAGI (reference sequence). This CDR3 has 13 residues. With 2 bases removed from V and 1 base from J, the gap between germline ends came to 5 bases. Here the CDR3 DNA reads TGTGCCAGCAGTTACGCACCGAACACTGAAGCTTTCTTT. Protein sequence: CASSYAPNTEAFF.

The rearrangement joins TRBV4-2 to TRBJ2-2, with 8 bases aligning to TRBD2. Per germline, CDR1 LGHNA and CDR2 YNFKEQ. V shed 1 base, J shed 1 base, and the junction held 2 bases outside the gene matches. CDR3 length equals 16 residues. The CDR3 DNA follows: TGTGCCAGCAGCCAAGGGGCGGGGGGGAACACCGGGGAGCTGTTTTTT. Its translation is CASSQGAGGNTGELFF.

The rearrangement joins TRBV7-2 to TRBJ2-4; either TRBD1 or TRBD2 may supply D (5 bases each). CDR3 size: 13 residues. CDR1 and CDR2 (germline): SGHTA, FQGNSA. The V and J ends lost 0 bases and 15 bases respectively, with 15 bases between them. CDR3: CASSLAYQGRLYF. The DNA for the CDR3 is TGTGCCAGCAGCTTAGCGTATCAGGGACGGCTGTACTTC.

The V call is TRBV2, the J call TRBJ2-1, with 10 bases lining up with TRBD2. Germline V gene sequence: CDR1 SNHLY, CDR2 FYNNEI. The CDR3 runs to 16 residues. J gave up 4 bases and V 4 bases, and 7 bases lay outside the gene matches. The CDR3, as DNA: TGTGCCAGCAGTGGCCTAGCGGGGGCCCATTACAATGAGCAGTTCTTC. Translation gives CASSGLAGAHYNEQFF.

This clone was observed once. This chain connects TRBV6-1 to TRBJ2-7; D uncertain. Germline V gives CDR1 MNHNS, CDR2 SASEGT. The CDR3 contains 13 residues. Trimming shortened V by 8 bases and J by 0 bases, and 11 bases separated the two germline ends. CDR3 DNA sequence: TGTGCCAGCCACAGTCAAGGCTCCTACGAGCAGTACGTC. Encoded protein: CASHSQGSYEQYV.

This clone was counted a single time. This sequence joins TRBV7-9 and TRBJ1-1; 10 nucleotides agree with TRBD1. The CDR3 has 15 residues. J lost 7 bases, V lost 4 bases, and 9 bases had no gene match. Germline V gene sequence: CDR1 SEHNR, CDR2 FQNEAQ (reference sequence). CDR3 amino acids: CASSSAPGQGIEAFF. In nucleotides, the CDR3 is TGTGCCAGCAGCTCAGCTCCGGGACAGGGGATTGAAGCTTTCTTT.

This chain connects TRBV5-1 to TRBJ2-7; tentative D call: TRBD1 (6 bases). The CDR3 is 12 residues long. CDR1 is SGHRS, CDR2 YFSETQ, per germline. The V and J ends lost 2 bases and 5 bases respectively, with 8 bases between them. CDR3 protein: CASSLSGDEQYV. CDR3 bases: TGCGCCAGCAGCTTATCAGGGGACGAGCAGTACGTC.

This clone was seen a single time. CDR3 DNA: TGTGCCAGCAGCGCTGGGCTACGACAGGTTCAGTTCTTC. Translating it yields CASSAGLRQVQFF. The V call is TRBV9, the J call TRBJ2-1, with a possible D match to TRBD1 (6 bases). This CDR3 is built from 13 residues. The germline V gene has CDR1 SGDLS and CDR2 YYNGEE. The V gene lost 3 bases and the J gene lost 13 bases, with 17 bases spanning the gap.

V gene TRBV30 combines with J gene TRBJ2-5; unclear D gene. CDR1 GTSNPN and CDR2 SVGIG come from the germline V gene (reference sequence). V was clipped by 3 bases and J by 4 bases, with 12 bases between them. This CDR3 is 13 amino acids long. This chain's CDR3 is CAWSKELGETQYF. The CDR3 nucleotides read TGTGCCTGGAGCAAAGAACTGGGAGAGACCCAGTACTTC.

The chain uses TRBV27 and TRBJ1-2, with 7 bases aligning to TRBD1. This CDR3 is built from 15 residues. V shed 8 bases, J shed 0 bases, and the junction held 9 bases outside the gene matches. The V gene's germline CDR1 is MNHEY and CDR2 SMNVEV (reference sequence). In DNA, the CDR3 is TGTGCCAGCCGACTTCAGACAGGGACTAACTATGGCTACACCTTC. It codes for CASRLQTGTNYGYTF.

The V and J genes are TRBV6-2 or TRBV6-3 and TRBJ2-5; 8 bases map to TRBD1. This CDR3 contains 15 residues. V lost 8 bases and J lost 3; bases outside the gene matches: 11. CDR1 and CDR2 (germline): MNHEY, SVGEGT. The CDR3 region is CASRPLQGVEETQYF. CDR3 DNA: TGTGCCAGCCGCCCATTACAGGGGGTAGAAGAGACCCAGTACTTC.

The chain links TRBV24-1 to TRBJ2-2; a weak D match, TRBD2 (6 bases). This CDR3 is built from 16 residues. The V gene lost 5 bases and the J gene lost 1 base, with 13 bases spanning the gap. Looked up from germline, CDR1 is KGHDR and CDR2 is SFDVKD. CDR3 sequence: CATSAPWDWNTGELFF. The CDR3 DNA is TGTGCCACCAGTGCGCCCTGGGACTGGAACACCGGGGAGCTGTTTTTT.

The chain uses TRBV5-1 and TRBJ2-5, with 7 bases matching TRBD2. CDR3 size: 14 residues. Germline V gives CDR1 SGHRS, CDR2 YFSETQ. With V trimmed by 0 bases and J by 3 bases, 2 bases remained unmatched. CDR3 coding DNA: TGCGCCAGCAGCTTGGCCGCGGGGGAAGAGACCCAGTACTTC. The encoded protein is CASSLAAGEETQYF.

V gene TRBV6-4 combines with J gene TRBJ2-3; D tentatively fits TRBD1 or TRBD2 (6 bases each). Trimming took off 2 bases at V and 3 bases at J, with 9 bases between the two ends. Germline CDR1 MRHNA, CDR2 SNTAGT. CDR3 length equals 14 residues. The CDR3 loop reads CASSDGGGTDTQYF. Here the CDR3 DNA reads TGTGCCAGCAGTGACGGAGGGGGAACAGATACGCAGTATTTT.

The chain carries TRBV5-8 and TRBJ2-5; tentatively, D is TRBD2 (7 bases). Deletions cut 0 bases from V and 4 bases from J, with 10 bases between. CDR3 size: 14 residues. Germline V gene lookup returns CDR1 SGHTS and CDR2 YDEGEE. The CDR3 sequence: CASSLGGGGETQYF. The DNA for the CDR3 is TGTGCCAGCAGCTTGGGCGGGGGCGGAGAGACCCAGTACTTC.

This clone was recorded only once. V usage is TRBV6-5 and J usage is TRBJ2-3; D is possibly TRBD1 (6 bases). The V end lost 4 bases, the J end lost 1 base, and 15 bases lay between the germline ends. The CDR3 has 16 residues. The germline gives CDR1 MNHEY, CDR2 SVGAGI. The CDR3: CASSLLGQLGTDTQYF. DNA of the CDR3: TGTGCCAGCAGTTTATTAGGACAGTTGGGCACAGATACGCAGTATTTT.

Here the CDR3 reads CASTRYLDRETQYF. The CDR3 nucleotides read TGTGCCAGCACGCGCTATCTCGACAGGGAGACCCAGTACTTC. This chain connects TRBV6-5 to TRBJ2-5; the D gene is possibly TRBD1 (6 bases). Looked up from germline, CDR1 is MNHEY and CDR2 is SVGAGI. Between the trimmed V and J ends, which lost 7 bases and 5 bases, there was a span of 17 bases. The CDR3 length is 14 residues.

This clone was detected only a few times. This chain uses TRBV24-1 with TRBJ1-2, with 9 bases that match TRBD1. Germline CDR1 and CDR2: KGHDR and SFDVKD. This CDR3 spans 13 amino acids. The trim removed 4 bases at V and 8 bases at J, leaving 4 bases unmatched. This CDR3 reads CATSEGTGIGYTF. CDR3 DNA: TGTGCCACCAGTGAAGGGACAGGGATCGGCTACACCTTC.

This sequence joins TRBV7-9 and TRBJ2-3; D remains ambiguous. CDR1 is SEHNR and CDR2 is FQNEAQ in the germline V gene (reference sequence). V shed 5 bases and J shed 2 bases, with 5 bases lying between them. There are 12 residues in the CDR3. CDR3 DNA sequence: TGTGCCAGCAGCCCGAACACAGATACGCAGTATTTT. The encoded protein is CASSPNTDTQYF.

The rearrangement links TRBV18 to TRBJ1-3, with 8 bases identical to TRBD1. Germline lookup yields CDR1 KGHSH and CDR2 LQKENI. The CDR3 sequence is 17 residues long. V trimming: 2 bases; J trimming: 3 bases; junction bases outside the gene matches: 9. CDR3 in amino acids: CASSPNRQGLGGNTIYF. The DNA of the CDR3 is TGTGCCAGCTCACCAAACAGACAGGGGCTTGGTGGAAACACCATATATTTT.

The chain uses TRBV18 and TRBJ1-2; tentative D call: TRBD1 (5 bases). Trimming removed 3 bases at V and 0 bases at J, with 11 bases between. CDR3 length: 15 amino acids. Germline V gene sequence: CDR1 KGHSH, CDR2 LQKENI. CDR3 nucleotide sequence: TGTGCCAGCTCACCGTACAGGATAGCTAACTATGGCTACACCTTC. It encodes CASSPYRIANYGYTF.

The sample holds a few counts of this clone. V gene TRBV6-5 combines with J gene TRBJ1-1, with D tentatively TRBD1 (6 bases). This CDR3 is built from 14 residues. The germline V gene encodes CDR1 MNHEY and CDR2 SVGAGI. Trimming took 8 bases from V and 0 from J, leaving 13 bases between them. The CDR3 loop reads CASGGQIMNTEAFF. CDR3 sequence (DNA): TGTGCCAGCGGGGGGCAGATCATGAACACTGAAGCTTTCTTT.